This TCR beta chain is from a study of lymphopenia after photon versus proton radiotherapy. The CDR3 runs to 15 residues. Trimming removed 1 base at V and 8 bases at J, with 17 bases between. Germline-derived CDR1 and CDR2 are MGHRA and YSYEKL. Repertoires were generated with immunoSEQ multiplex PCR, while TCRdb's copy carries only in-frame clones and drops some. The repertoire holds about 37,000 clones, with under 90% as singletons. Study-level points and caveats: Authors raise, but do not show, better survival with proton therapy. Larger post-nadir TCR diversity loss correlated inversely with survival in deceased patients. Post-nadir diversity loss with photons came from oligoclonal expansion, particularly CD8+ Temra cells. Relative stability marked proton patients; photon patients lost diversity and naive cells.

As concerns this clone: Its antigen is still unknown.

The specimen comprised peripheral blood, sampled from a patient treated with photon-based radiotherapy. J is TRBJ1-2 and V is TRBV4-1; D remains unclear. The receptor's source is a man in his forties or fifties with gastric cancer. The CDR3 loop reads CASSQVARTPSGYTF. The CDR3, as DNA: TGCGCCAGCAGCCAAGTCGCACGGACTCCCAGCGGCTACACCTTC.